One and the same sample provided the 23 T cell receptor beta chains below, sequenced in a study of T cell changes during pregnancy in multiple sclerosis (dated by TCRdb to about 2019). Libraries came from the immunoSEQ multiplex PCR assay. This immuneACCESS table, as held by TCRdb, lists in-frame sequences with V and J called but not all clones. Of the missing ones, under half trace to an unresolved V gene in checked studies; the others have no known cause. This sample is represented by 50,000 or so clones; roughly 95% of them were singletons. Of the sample, 3% to 4% falls within the top ten clones. Sample: CD8+ T cells from peripheral blood mononuclear cells, taken after pregnancy. Source of these receptors: a female donor with multiple sclerosis, enrolled in a pregnancy study.

DNA for the CDR3: TGTGCCAGCAGTCGACAGGGAATGGGCACAGATACGCAGTATTTT. Its translation: CASSRQGMGTDTQYF. V usage is TRBV7-9 and J usage is TRBJ2-3; 7 positions agree with TRBD1. The CDR3 contains 15 residues. Looked up from germline, CDR1 is SEHNR and CDR2 is FQNEAQ (reference sequence). After removal of 6 bases from V and 1 base from J, the junction contained 7 bases not matched to a gene.

The V call is TRBV6-1, the J call TRBJ1-1; D not certain. In germline, CDR1 is MNHNS, CDR2 SASEGT. The V and J ends lost 0 bases and 5 bases respectively, with 7 bases between them. CDR3 size: 13 residues. As DNA, the CDR3 is TGTGCCAGCAGTGAAGCCAGGACTACTGAAGCTTTCTTT. It translates to CASSEARTTEAFF.

The rearrangement joins TRBV28 to TRBJ2-3, with D perhaps matching TRBD2 (7 bases). V shed 8 bases and J shed 2 bases, with 17 bases lying between them. The CDR3 has 15 residues. In germline, CDR1 is MDHEN, CDR2 SYDVKM. The CDR3 DNA follows: TGTGCCAGCCGGGGGGCCGGACGAGTCACAGATACGCAGTATTTT. As protein: CASRGAGRVTDTQYF.

This chain connects TRBV15 to TRBJ2-7, with TRBD1 matching 8 bases. Germline CDR1 reads LNHNV; CDR2 reads YYDKDF (reference sequence). The CDR3 has 16 amino acids. V was pared by 1 base and J by 3 bases, with 8 bases of the junction left unmatched. Here the CDR3 reads CATSRAPGGSVYEQYF. CDR3 sequence (DNA): TGTGCCACCAGCAGAGCTCCAGGGGGCTCAGTCTACGAGCAGTACTTC.

V is TRBV29-1 and J is TRBJ2-7, with D possibly TRBD1 on 6 matching bases. Trimming left V 2 bases short and J 5 bases short, with 13 bases between. This CDR3 is built from 13 residues. Germline values: CDR1 SQVTM, CDR2 ANQGSEA. CDR3 in amino acids: CSVEQGSPHEQYF. Written as DNA, the CDR3 is TGCAGCGTTGAACAGGGGTCACCCCACGAGCAGTACTTC.

The chain has TRBV7-9 and TRBJ2-7; 8 nucleotides agree with TRBD2. The CDR3 is 15 residues long. Germline CDR1 is SEHNR and CDR2 is FQNEAQ (reference sequence). V shed 5 bases, J shed 1 base, and the junction held 7 bases outside the gene matches. The CDR3 coding sequence is TGTGCCAGCAGCCCGGGGACTAGTTCTTCCTACGAGCAGTACTTC. This translates into CASSPGTSSSYEQYF.

This clone was observed a few times. The chain has TRBV9 and TRBJ1-1; 9 nucleotides agree with TRBD1. Germline trimming cut 3 bases from V and 3 bases from J; bases unmatched to any gene: 0. The CDR3 totals 13 residues. Germline V gives CDR1 SGDLS, CDR2 YYNGEE. The CDR3, as DNA: TGTGCCAGCAGCGGGACAGGGGACACTGAAGCTTTCTTT. Translating gives CASSGTGDTEAFF.

V usage is TRBV14 and J usage is TRBJ2-7, with D possibly TRBD1 on 6 matching bases. This CDR3 region has 14 residues. The germline V and J ends were trimmed by 2 bases and 0 bases, with 8 bases remaining between them. Germline V CDR1 and CDR2: SGHDN, FVKESK. The DNA for the CDR3 is TGTGCCAGCAGCCAAAGACAGGTCTCCTACGAGCAGTACTTC. Translating it yields CASSQRQVSYEQYF.

The genes are TRBV7-9 and TRBJ2-5; 8 bases agree with TRBD2. V was clipped by 5 bases and J by 3 bases; unmatched bases: 20. The germline gives CDR1 SEHNR, CDR2 FQNEAQ (reference sequence). The CDR3 totals 19 residues. The CDR3 DNA reads as TGTGCCAGCAGCGATCCAGGTTTGCGGGGGGAGAACATTGAAGAGACCCAGTACTTC. Protein sequence: CASSDPGLRGENIEETQYF.

The rearrangement uses TRBV7-3 and TRBJ2-3, with D perhaps TRBD2 (7 bases). CDR1 is SGHTA, CDR2 FQGTGA, per germline. This CDR3 is 15 amino acids long. The V gene lost 5 bases and the J gene lost 4 bases, with 16 bases spanning the gap. CDR3 coding DNA: TGTGCCAGCAGCCCTTGGGGGGGCCACGCAGATACGCAGTATTTT. It yields the protein CASSPWGGHADTQYF.

This chain uses TRBV29-1 with TRBJ2-7; TRBD2 aligns across 11 bases. Germline assignment: CDR1 SQVTM and CDR2 ANQGSEA. The CDR3 length is 15 residues. V was clipped by 3 bases and J by 5 bases; unmatched bases: 9. DNA of the CDR3: TGCAGCGTTGACGGGACTAGCGGACGGGTCCACGAGCAGTACTTC. Encoded protein: CSVDGTSGRVHEQYF.

The genes are TRBV7-8 and TRBJ2-6; no clear D. The CDR3 consists of 18 residues. CDR1 and CDR2 (germline): SGHVS, FQNEAQ. Trimming took off 2 bases at V and 0 bases at J, with 14 bases between the two ends. In DNA, the CDR3 is TGTGCCAGCAGCTTATCCCCACGCACTCTCTCTGGGGCCAACGTCCTGACTTTC. Residues: CASSLSPRTLSGANVLTF. Together with reference TRBV7-8 and TRBJ2-6, the CDR3 gives the full variable domain: GAGVSQSPRYKVAKRGQDVALRCDPISGHVSLFWYQQALGQGPEFLTYFQNEAQLDKSGLPSDRFFAERPEGSVSTLKIQRTQQEDSAVYLCASSLSPRTLSGANVLTFGAGSRLTVL.

This chain's CDR3 is CASSVGSGADTEAFF. Written as DNA, the CDR3 is TGTGCCAGCAGCGTAGGGTCAGGGGCCGACACTGAAGCTTTCTTT. The J gene is TRBJ1-1, the V gene TRBV9; possibly TRBD1 for D (6 bases). The CDR3 length is 15 residues. The germline V and J ends were trimmed by 0 bases and 3 bases, with 12 bases remaining between them. Looked up from germline, CDR1 is SGDLS and CDR2 is YYNGEE. The variable domain in full, with the rest retrieved from reference TRBV9 and TRBJ1-1, is DSGVTQTPKHLITATGQRVTLRCSPRSGDLSVYWYQQSLDQGLQFLIQYYNGEERAKGNILERFSAQQFPDLHSELNLSSLELGDSALYFCASSVGSGADTEAFFGQGTRLTVV.

The chain combines TRBV5-1 with TRBJ1-1, with D perhaps matching TRBD1 (6 bases). The CDR3 runs 12 residues. With 4 bases removed from V and 7 bases from J, the gap between germline ends came to 11 bases. In germline, CDR1 is SGHRS, CDR2 YFSETQ. The CDR3 region has the DNA TGCGCCAGCAGCATCCCAGGGGTTGAAGCTTTCTTT. Its protein is CASSIPGVEAFF.

This chain uses TRBV5-4 with TRBJ1-4, with a possible D match to TRBD1 (5 bases). V lost 1 base, J lost 1 base, and 8 bases lay in between. The CDR3 consists of 15 residues. CDR1 and CDR2 (germline): SGHNT, YYREEE (reference sequence). In nucleotides, the CDR3 is TGTGCCAGCAGCTTGAGTCAGGGAACTAATGAAAAACTGTTTTTT. It translates to CASSLSQGTNEKLFF.

The chain is built from TRBV13 and TRBJ2-2, with D tentatively TRBD2 (6 bases). Trimming took 3 bases from V and 7 from J, leaving 6 bases between them. Germline V gives CDR1 PRHDT, CDR2 FYEKMQ (reference sequence). CDR3 length equals 12 residues. The CDR3 DNA reads as TGTGCCAGCAGCTTGGAGGGCGGGGAGCTGTTTTTT. It specifies CASSLEGGELFF.

The chain carries TRBV29-1 and TRBJ2-1; D is unresolved. The CDR3 has 12 residues. The ends were cut back, 8 bases at V and 3 bases at J, with 11 bases in the middle. CDR1 and CDR2 from the germline V gene are SQVTM and ANQGSEA. CDR3 in DNA: TGCAGCACCCGACAAGGCTACAATGAGCAGTTCTTC. Translated: CSTRQGYNEQFF.

The gene calls are TRBV9 and TRBJ2-5; tentatively, D is TRBD1 (7 bases). Trimming shortened V by 0 bases and J by 4 bases, and 19 bases separated the two germline ends. The CDR3 consists of 17 residues. Germline CDR1 reads SGDLS; CDR2 reads YYNGEE. The CDR3 region is CASSVGLTGTGGETQYF. The CDR3 DNA is TGTGCCAGCAGCGTAGGACTGACAGGGACCGGGGGAGAGACCCAGTACTTC. Variable domain in full (rest from reference TRBV9 and TRBJ2-5): DSGVTQTPKHLITATGQRVTLRCSPRSGDLSVYWYQQSLDQGLQFLIQYYNGEERAKGNILERFSAQQFPDLHSELNLSSLELGDSALYFCASSVGLTGTGGETQYFGPGTRLLVL.

The chain is built from TRBV2 and TRBJ1-5, with D possibly being TRBD1 (6 bases). The V end was cut by 6 bases, the J end by 1 base, with 10 bases between. Looked up from germline, CDR1 is SNHLY and CDR2 is FYNNEI. The CDR3 spans 14 residues. The CDR3 DNA reads TGTGCCAGCAGAGGGGGGGCGAGCAATCAGCCCCAGCATTTT. Translated: CASRGGASNQPQHF.

The chain is built from TRBV14 and TRBJ1-5; D possibly corresponds to TRBD1 (5 bases). This CDR3 is 21 amino acids long. Trimming cost V 3 bases and J 0 bases, with 27 bases left between them. Germline V CDR1 and CDR2: SGHDN, FVKESK. This CDR3 is CASSHTGIKNPRQYSNQPQHF. In DNA form, the CDR3 reads TGTGCCAGCAGCCACACAGGAATCAAGAACCCGAGGCAGTATAGCAATCAGCCCCAGCATTTT.

The chain carries TRBV2 and TRBJ1-2; 9 bases agree with TRBD1. CDR1 and CDR2 (germline): SNHLY, FYNNEI. V trimming: 4 bases; J trimming: 4 bases; junction bases outside the gene matches: 4. The CDR3 extends over 14 amino acids. Here the CDR3 reads CASSAGTGLYGYTF. The CDR3 DNA sequence: TGTGCCAGCAGTGCCGGGACAGGGCTCTATGGCTACACCTTC. The full variable domain, its missing parts supplied by reference TRBV2 and TRBJ1-2, is EPEVTQTPSHQVTQMGQEVILRCVPISNHLYFYWYRQILGQKVEFLVSFYNNEISEKSEIFDDQFSVERPDGSNFTLKIRSTKLEDSAMYFCASSAGTGLYGYTFGSGTRLTVV.

The J gene is TRBJ2-7, the V gene TRBV5-1; 14 bases align to TRBD2. Germline V gene lookup returns CDR1 SGHRS and CDR2 YFSETQ. Trimming cost V 0 bases and J 4 bases; bases outside gene matches: 3. The CDR3 consists of 16 residues. The CDR3 here is CASSLGGLAGAYEQYF. In DNA, the CDR3 is TGCGCCAGCAGCTTGGGGGGACTAGCGGGAGCATACGAGCAGTACTTC.

The gene calls are TRBV28 and TRBJ2-7; 12 nucleotides align to TRBD2. The germline gives CDR1 MDHEN, CDR2 SYDVKM. Trimming removed 5 bases from V and 3 bases from J; junction bases left unmatched: 5. CDR3 length equals 15 residues. The CDR3 reads CASSLTSGSIYEQYF. CDR3 sequence (DNA): TGTGCCAGCAGTCTGACTAGCGGGAGTATCTACGAGCAGTACTTC.